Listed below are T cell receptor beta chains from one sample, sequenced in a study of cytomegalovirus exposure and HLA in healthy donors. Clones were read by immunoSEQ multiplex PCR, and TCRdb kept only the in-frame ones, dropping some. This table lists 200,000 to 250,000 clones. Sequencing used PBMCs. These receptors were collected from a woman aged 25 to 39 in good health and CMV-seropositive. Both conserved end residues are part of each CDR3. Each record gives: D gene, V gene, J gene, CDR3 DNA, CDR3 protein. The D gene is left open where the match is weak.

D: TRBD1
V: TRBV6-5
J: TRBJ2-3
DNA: TGTGCCAGCAGTCGGGACAGGGAGACAGATACGCAGTATTTT
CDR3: CASSRDRETDTQYF

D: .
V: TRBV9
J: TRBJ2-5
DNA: TGTGCCAGCAGCGCGACAGGAATGCCGCAAGAGACCCAGTACTTC
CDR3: CASSATGMPQETQYF

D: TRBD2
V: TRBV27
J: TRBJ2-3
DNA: TGTGCCAGCAGTTTATCCCTGGGCGAGCGGGGGCCCACAGATACGCAGTATTTT
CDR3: CASSLSLGERGPTDTQYF

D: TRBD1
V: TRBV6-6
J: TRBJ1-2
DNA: TGTGCCAGCAGCCGCCGGGACAGACCGTCCTATGGCTACACCTTC
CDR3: CASSRRDRPSYGYTF

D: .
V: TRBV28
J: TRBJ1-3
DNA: TGTGCCAGCAGTCCCCTAAGAAACACCATATATTTT
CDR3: CASSPLRNTIYF

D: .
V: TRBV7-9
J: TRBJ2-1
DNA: TGTGCCAGCAGCTTTCCCGGGACTCCCTCCAACAATGAGCAGTTCTTC
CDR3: CASSFPGTPSNNEQFF

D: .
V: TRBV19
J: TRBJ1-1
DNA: TGTGCCAGTAACGCGGGACGGACCACCCCGGCTTTCTTT
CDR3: CASNAGRTTPAFF

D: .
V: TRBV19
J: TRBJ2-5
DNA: TGTGCCAGTAGTATCTCCACACAAGAGACCCAGTACTTC
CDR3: CASSISTQETQYF

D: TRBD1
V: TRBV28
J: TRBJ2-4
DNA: TGTGCCAGCAGTCCCATCGGACAGGGGTCGAGGGCCAAAAACATTCAGTACTTC
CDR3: CASSPIGQGSRAKNIQYF

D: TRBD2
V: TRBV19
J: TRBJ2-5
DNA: TGTGCCAGTATGGTGAGCGGGGGGGAGACCCAGTACTTC
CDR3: CASMVSGGETQYF

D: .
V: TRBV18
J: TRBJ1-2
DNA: TGTGCCAGCTCACCATCGGACATTTCCGGCTACACCTTC
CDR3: CASSPSDISGYTF

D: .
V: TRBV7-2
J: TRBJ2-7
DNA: TGTGCCAGCAGAGGATGGGCGAACCGCTCCTACGAGCAGTACTTC
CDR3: CASRGWANRSYEQYF

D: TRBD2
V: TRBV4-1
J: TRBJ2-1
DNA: TGCGCCAGCAGCTATACTAGCGGGGCATACAATGAGCAGTTCTTC
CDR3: CASSYTSGAYNEQFF

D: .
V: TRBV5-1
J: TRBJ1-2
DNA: TGCGCCAGCAGCTTATCTGTAAACTATGGCTACACCTTC
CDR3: CASSLSVNYGYTF

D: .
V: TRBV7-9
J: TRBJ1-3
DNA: TGTGCCAGCAGCTTAGGAGGTTTGGCGGGAAACACCATATATTTT
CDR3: CASSLGGLAGNTIYF

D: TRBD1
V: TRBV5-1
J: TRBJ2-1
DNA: TGCGCCAGCAGCTTGGGCGGGACAGGGGGCCCCAATGAGCAGTTCTTC
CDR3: CASSLGGTGGPNEQFF

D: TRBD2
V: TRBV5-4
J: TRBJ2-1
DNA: TGTGCTAGCAGCTTGTGGGGGGGGTCCGCCGCTCGGCAGTTCTTC
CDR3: CASSLWGGSAARQFF

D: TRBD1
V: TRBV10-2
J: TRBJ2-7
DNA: TGCGCCAGCAGTGAGAGGGGGGTCGGGGGACAGGTCGAGCAGTACTTC
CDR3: CASSERGVGGQVEQYF

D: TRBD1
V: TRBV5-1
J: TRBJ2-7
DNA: TGCGCCAGCAGCTCCCGGGACAGGGTCTACGAGCAGTACTTC
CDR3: CASSSRDRVYEQYF

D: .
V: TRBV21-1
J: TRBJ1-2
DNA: TGTGCCAGCACCCTGGGACAGGGTGAGGGCTACACCTTC
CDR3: CASTLGQGEGYTF

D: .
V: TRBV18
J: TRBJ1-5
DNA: TGTGCCAGCTCATCTTCAGGGTTGTGGCAGCCCCAGCATTTT
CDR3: CASSSSGLWQPQHF

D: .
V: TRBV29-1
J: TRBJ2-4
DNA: TGCAGCGTTCTGGCAGGACTAAAAAACATTCAGTACTTC
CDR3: CSVLAGLKNIQYF

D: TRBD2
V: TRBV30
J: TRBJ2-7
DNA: TGTGCCTGGAATACCTTAGCGGGAGTCAGGGAGGACGAGCAGTACTTC
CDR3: CAWNTLAGVREDEQYF

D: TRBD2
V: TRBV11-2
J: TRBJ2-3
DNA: TGTGCCAGCAGCCTTGGACTAGCGGGAGCAGATACGCAGTATTTT
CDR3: CASSLGLAGADTQYF

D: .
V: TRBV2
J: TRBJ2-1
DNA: TGTGCCAGCAGTGCTATATACAGCGAGCAGTTCTTC
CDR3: CASSAIYSEQFF

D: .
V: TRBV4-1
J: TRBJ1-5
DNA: TGCGCCAGCAGCCAAGAAAGCAGGGGAGGCAATCAGCCCCAGCATTTT
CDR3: CASSQESRGGNQPQHF

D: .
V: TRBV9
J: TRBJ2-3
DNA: TGTGCCAGCAGCGTAGATACTAGCACAGATACGCAGTATTTT
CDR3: CASSVDTSTDTQYF

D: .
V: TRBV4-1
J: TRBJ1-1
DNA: TGCGCCAGCAGCCCTATGGGAAGGAAAAAGGGGTACACTGAAGCTTTCTTT
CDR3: CASSPMGRKKGYTEAFF

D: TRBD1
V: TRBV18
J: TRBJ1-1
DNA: TGTGCCAGCTCACCGGACAGGGGGATCACTGAAGCTTTCTTT
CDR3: CASSPDRGITEAFF

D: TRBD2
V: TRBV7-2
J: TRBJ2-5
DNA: TGTGCCAGCAGCTCCGGACTAGCGGGAGGGCCCTTGACCCAGTACTTC
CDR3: CASSSGLAGGPLTQYF

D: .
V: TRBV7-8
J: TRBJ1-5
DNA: TGTGCCAGCAGCTTAGGGGGGCCCGATCAGCCCCAGCATTTT
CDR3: CASSLGGPDQPQHF

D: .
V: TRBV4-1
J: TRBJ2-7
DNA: TGCGCCAGCAGTTCTGCGACGGGGAGCTCCTACGAGCAGTACTTC
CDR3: CASSSATGSSYEQYF

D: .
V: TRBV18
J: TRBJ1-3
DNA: TGTGCCAGCTCACCGTCCAGGGTAAGCTCTGGAAACACCATATATTTT
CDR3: CASSPSRVSSGNTIYF

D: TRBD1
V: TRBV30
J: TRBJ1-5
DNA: TGTGCCTGGAGTGGGCCGGGACAGGGCTTTCAGCCCCAGCATTTT
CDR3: CAWSGPGQGFQPQHF

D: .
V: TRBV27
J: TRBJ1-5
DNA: TGTGCCAGCAGTTCGACATCTTGGAGCAATCAGCCCCAGCATTTT
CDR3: CASSSTSWSNQPQHF

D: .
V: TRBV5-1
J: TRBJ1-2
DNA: TGCGCCAGCAGCTTGGAACCGGGGACTAACTATGGCTACACCTTC
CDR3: CASSLEPGTNYGYTF

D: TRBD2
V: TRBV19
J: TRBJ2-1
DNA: TGTGCCAGTAGTACATTAGCGGGAGCCTACAATGAGCAGTTCTTC
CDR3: CASSTLAGAYNEQFF

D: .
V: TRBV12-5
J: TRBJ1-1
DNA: TGTGCTAGTGGTTTGGGGGACGGGGGCACTGAAGCTTTCTTT
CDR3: CASGLGDGGTEAFF

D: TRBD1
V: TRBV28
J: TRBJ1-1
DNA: TGTGCCAGCAGTTTTGGTACAGGGGGGCATTCTGCTGAAGCTTTCTTT
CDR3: CASSFGTGGHSAEAFF

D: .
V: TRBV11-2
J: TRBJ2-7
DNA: TGTGCCAGCAGCATGCCCGGGACACGTACCTACGAGCAGTACTTT
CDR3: CASSMPGTRTYEQYF

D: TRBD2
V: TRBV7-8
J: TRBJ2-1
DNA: TGTGCCAGCAGCCCGGGACTAGCTTTGCATGAGCAGTTCTTC
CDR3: CASSPGLALHEQFF

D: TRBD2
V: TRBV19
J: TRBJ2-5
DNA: TGTGCCAGTACCATAAGACTAGCAACGTGGGAGACCCAGTACTTC
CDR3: CASTIRLATWETQYF

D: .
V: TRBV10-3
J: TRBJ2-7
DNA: TGTGCCATCTCGACAGTCTCCTACGAGCAGTACTTC
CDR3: CAISTVSYEQYF

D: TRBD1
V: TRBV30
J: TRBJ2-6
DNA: TGTGCCTGGAGAACATGGGGACAGGCCCCTGGGGCCAACGTCCTGACTTTC
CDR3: CAWRTWGQAPGANVLTF

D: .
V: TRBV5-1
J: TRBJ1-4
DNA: TGCGCCAGCAGCTCTACAGGGTCTGGAGAAAAACTGTTTTTT
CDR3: CASSSTGSGEKLFF

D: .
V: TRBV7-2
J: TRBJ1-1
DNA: TGTGCCAGCAGCTTAGTCTTCACTGAAGCTTTCTTT
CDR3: CASSLVFTEAFF

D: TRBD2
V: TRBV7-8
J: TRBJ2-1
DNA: TGTGCCAGCAGCCACCCTCCGGGAGGGAGGGACAATGAGCAGTTCTTC
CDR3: CASSHPPGGRDNEQFF

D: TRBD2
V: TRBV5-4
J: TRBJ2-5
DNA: TGTGCCAGCAGTTTGGGACTAGCGGGAGAGACCCAGTACTTC
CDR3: CASSLGLAGETQYF

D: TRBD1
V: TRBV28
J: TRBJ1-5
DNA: TGTGCCAGCATGACAGGGACAGGACCTTATAGCAATCAGCCCCAGCATTTT
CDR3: CASMTGTGPYSNQPQHF

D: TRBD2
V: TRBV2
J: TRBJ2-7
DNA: TGTGCCAGCGGGACTATGGGTGGGGATTACGAGCAGTACTTC
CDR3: CASGTMGGDYEQYF

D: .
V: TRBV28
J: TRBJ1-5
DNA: TGTGCCAGCAGTTTCGGGTCAGGGGACCGCCAGCCCCAGCATTTT
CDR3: CASSFGSGDRQPQHF

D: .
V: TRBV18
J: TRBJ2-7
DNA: TGTGCCAGCTCACCGCGGACAGCCTCCTACGAGCAGTACTTC
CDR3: CASSPRTASYEQYF

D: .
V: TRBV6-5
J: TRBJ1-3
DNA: TGTGCCAGCAGTCCCCGGACGGGATACACCATATATTTT
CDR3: CASSPRTGYTIYF

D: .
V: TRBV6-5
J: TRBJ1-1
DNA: TGTGCCAGCAGTCGGGTACAGGGACCGAACACTGAAGCTTTCTTT
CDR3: CASSRVQGPNTEAFF

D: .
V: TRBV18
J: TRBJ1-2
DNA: TGTGCCAGCTCACCAGGGATGACAGGCGACTATGGCTACACCTTC
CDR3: CASSPGMTGDYGYTF

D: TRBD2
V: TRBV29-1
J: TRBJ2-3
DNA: TGCAGCGTTACTCCTAGCGGAACCACAGATACGCAGTATTTT
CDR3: CSVTPSGTTDTQYF

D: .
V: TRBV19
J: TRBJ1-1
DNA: TGTGCCAGTAGCAGGACAGCCGTCAACACTGAAGCTTTCTTT
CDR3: CASSRTAVNTEAFF

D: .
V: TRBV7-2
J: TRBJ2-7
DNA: TGTGCCAGCAGCTTAGGGGCTACCCCAGGGCGTTACGAGCAGTACTTC
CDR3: CASSLGATPGRYEQYF

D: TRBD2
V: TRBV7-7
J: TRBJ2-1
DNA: TGTGCCAGCAGCACTCGGACTAGCAGCTACAATGAGCAGTTCTTC
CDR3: CASSTRTSSYNEQFF